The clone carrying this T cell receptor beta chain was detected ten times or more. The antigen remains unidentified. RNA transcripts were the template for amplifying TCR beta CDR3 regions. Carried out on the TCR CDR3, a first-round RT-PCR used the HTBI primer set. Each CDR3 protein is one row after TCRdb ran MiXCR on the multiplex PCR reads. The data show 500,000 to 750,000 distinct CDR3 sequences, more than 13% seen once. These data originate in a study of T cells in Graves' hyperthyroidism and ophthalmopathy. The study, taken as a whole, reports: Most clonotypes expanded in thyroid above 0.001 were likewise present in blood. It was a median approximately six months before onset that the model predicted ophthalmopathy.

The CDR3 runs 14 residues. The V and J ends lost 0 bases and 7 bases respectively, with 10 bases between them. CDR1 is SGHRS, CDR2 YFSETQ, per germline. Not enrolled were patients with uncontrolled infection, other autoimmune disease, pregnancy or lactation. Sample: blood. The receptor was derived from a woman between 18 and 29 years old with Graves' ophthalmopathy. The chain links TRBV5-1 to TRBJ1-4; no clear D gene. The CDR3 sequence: CASSLAHPGEKLFF. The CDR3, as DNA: TGCGCCAGCAGCTTGGCCCATCCGGGTGAAAAACTGTTTTTT.